The 29 T cell receptor beta chains below come from one sample, sequenced in a study of blood T cell repertoires in COVID-19. Generated by immunoSEQ multiplex PCR, the TCRdb table keeps only in-frame clones and is missing some. The sample carries 140,000 to 150,000 clones, 81% recorded once. Sequencing was carried out using peripheral blood. The receptors derive from a human donor with acute or convalescent COVID-19. The donor label of this sample is uncertain.

The chain couples TRBV7-2 to TRBJ1-5; D is uncertain. Trimming took 5 bases from V and 2 from J, leaving 16 bases between them. Germline CDR1 reads SGHTA; CDR2 reads FQGNSA. There are 16 residues in the CDR3. The CDR3: CASSPHMKTGNQPQHF. The CDR3 DNA reads as TGTGCCAGCAGCCCCCACATGAAAACAGGCAATCAGCCCCAGCATTTT.

V gene TRBV10-2 combines with J gene TRBJ2-7; no clear D. Trimming removed 0 bases from V and 3 bases from J, with 9 bases in between. This CDR3 has 14 amino acids. The V gene's germline CDR1 is WSHSY and CDR2 SAAADI. CDR3 DNA sequence: TGCGCCAGCAGTGAGTCGGGCAGGAACTACGAGCAGTACGTC. Protein product: CASSESGRNYEQYV.

In DNA form, the CDR3 reads TGTGCCAGCAGCAAGCCCGACCACGCGGGCACCGGGGAGCTGTTTTTT. It encodes CASSKPDHAGTGELFF. This chain joins TRBV7-9 and TRBJ2-2; weak D call: TRBD2 (5 bases). V was trimmed by 5 bases and J by 4 bases, leaving 17 bases between them. The CDR3 runs to 16 residues. Germline V gene lookup returns CDR1 SEHNR and CDR2 FQNEAQ (reference sequence).

This clone came up a few times. V is TRBV6-4 and J is TRBJ2-3; D unclear. The CDR3 sequence is 14 residues long. Per the germline V gene, CDR1 is MRHNA and CDR2 is SNTAGT. V lost 2 bases and J lost 6, with 12 bases in between. CDR3 coding DNA: TGTGCCAGCAGTGACGGCAGCGATGGGGATACGCAGTATTTT. Protein: CASSDGSDGDTQYF.

This clone was recorded a few times. The chain employs TRBV28 and TRBJ1-6, with 10 bases lining up with TRBD1. The CDR3 has 15 amino acids. Germline CDR1 and CDR2: MDHEN and SYDVKM. Losses at the gene ends were 8 bases for V and 6 bases for J; bases not matched to a gene: 7. CDR3: CASVGGTGVNSPLHF. The CDR3 nucleotides read TGTGCCAGCGTTGGGGGGACAGGGGTTAATTCACCCCTCCACTTT.

V and J are TRBV18 and TRBJ1-1, with TRBD1 as a possible D gene (6 bases). CDR1 KGHSH and CDR2 LQKENI come from the germline V gene. The germline V and J ends were trimmed by 8 bases and 2 bases, with 12 bases remaining between them. The CDR3 covers 13 residues. CDR3 in amino acids: CASRPGHNTEAFF. As DNA, the CDR3 is TGTGCCAGCCGTCCGGGACATAACACTGAAGCTTTCTTT. The full variable domain, with the rest looked up from reference TRBV18 and TRBJ1-1, is NAGVMQNPRHLVRRRGQEARLRCSPMKGHSHVYWYRQLPEEGLKFMVYLQKENIIDESGMPKERFSAEFPKEGPSILRIQQVVRGDSAAYFCASRPGHNTEAFFGQGTRLTVV.

This clone was observed once. This chain links TRBV28 with TRBJ2-7, with a tentative D call TRBD1 (6 bases). Germline V lookup: CDR1 MDHEN, CDR2 SYDVKM. Trimming removed 3 bases from V and 5 bases from J, with 14 bases in between. This CDR3 region has 14 residues. Here the CDR3 reads CASSLTHRDNEQYF. The CDR3 DNA sequence: TGTGCCAGCAGTTTGACGCACAGGGATAACGAGCAGTACTTC. The variable domain in full, with the rest retrieved from reference TRBV28 and TRBJ2-7, is DVKVTQSSRYLVKRTGEKVFLECVQDMDHENMFWYRQDPGLGLRLIYFSYDVKMKEKGDIPEGYSVSREKKERFSLILESASTNQTSMYLCASSLTHRDNEQYFGPGTRLTVT.

This clone was detected only a few times. This sequence joins TRBV2 and TRBJ1-5; unclear D gene. The ends were cut back, 2 bases at V and 6 bases at J, with 14 bases in the middle. The CDR3 length is 15 residues. CDR1 is SNHLY and CDR2 is FYNNEI in the germline V gene. The CDR3: CASSELERESQPQHF. CDR3 DNA sequence: TGTGCCAGCAGTGAACTGGAAAGGGAGAGTCAGCCCCAGCATTTT.

This clone turned up a few times. The chain uses TRBV2 and TRBJ2-2; 9 nucleotides agree with TRBD1. Trimming removed 3 bases from V and 6 bases from J; junction bases left unmatched: 8. CDR1 and CDR2 (germline): SNHLY, FYNNEI. The CDR3 contains 16 residues. CDR3 nucleotide sequence: TGTGCCAGCAGTGACAGTGGGACAGGGCGCCCCGGGGAGCTGTTTTTT. Residues: CASSDSGTGRPGELFF.

The genes are TRBV29-1 and TRBJ2-7; 10 positions agree with TRBD1. Per germline, CDR1 SQVTM and CDR2 ANQGSEA. The V and J ends lost 7 bases and 5 bases, in that order; junction bases with no gene match: 8. The CDR3 covers 13 residues. CDR3 protein: CSAGQGQGNEQYF. The CDR3 region has the DNA TGCAGCGCCGGTCAGGGACAGGGGAACGAGCAGTACTTC.

The CDR3 region is CASSLDLGTEAFF. The CDR3, as DNA: TGTGCCAGCAGCTTAGATCTCGGCACTGAAGCTTTCTTT. The J gene is TRBJ1-1, the V gene TRBV11-3; D remains unclear. The CDR3 loop spans 13 amino acids. CDR1 is SGHNT, CDR2 YENEEA, per germline. Trimming pared 0 bases from V and 4 bases from J, leaving 6 bases between.

V is TRBV13 and J is TRBJ1-1; TRBD1 matches at 9 bases. Germline CDR1 PRHDT, CDR2 FYEKMQ (reference sequence). The CDR3 is made up of 17 amino acids. With V trimmed by 5 bases and J by 0 bases, 10 bases remained unmatched. The CDR3 DNA follows: TGTGCCAGCAGCCTAATTCCGGGACAGGGACTGAACACTGAAGCTTTCTTT. Translated: CASSLIPGQGLNTEAFF.

V gene TRBV7-2 combines with J gene TRBJ1-2; a possible D gene is TRBD1 (5 bases). Trimming shortened V by 1 base and J by 4 bases, and 13 bases separated the two germline ends. Germline assignment: CDR1 SGHTA and CDR2 FQGNSA. CDR3 length: 15 amino acids. DNA for the CDR3: TGTGCCAGCAGCTTAGTGGCGGGGGAATCCTATGGCTACACCTTC. Its protein is CASSLVAGESYGYTF.

V usage is TRBV19 and J usage is TRBJ1-2; 8 bases agree with TRBD1. The CDR3 has 11 residues. CDR1 and CDR2 (germline): LNHDA, SQIVND (reference sequence). CDR3: CALWTGNGYTF. In DNA, the CDR3 is TGTGCACTCTGGACAGGGAACGGCTACACCTTC.

This sequence joins TRBV7-9 and TRBJ2-7; possible D gene TRBD2, 6 bases. The CDR3 runs 14 residues. Germline CDR1 is SEHNR and CDR2 is FQNEAQ (reference sequence). V was pared by 5 bases and J by 3 bases, with 14 bases between. CDR3 residues: CASSLLAGGYEQYV. CDR3 DNA sequence: TGTGCCAGCAGCCTACTTGCCGGGGGCTACGAGCAGTACGTC.

The rearrangement uses TRBV2 and TRBJ2-1; tentative D call: TRBD1 (6 bases). Trimming took 3 bases from V and 2 from J, leaving 8 bases between them. Germline lookup yields CDR1 SNHLY and CDR2 FYNNEI. The CDR3 extends over 14 amino acids. The CDR3 loop is CASSEGATYNEQFF. CDR3 in DNA: TGTGCCAGCAGTGAGGGGGCCACCTACAATGAGCAGTTCTTC. The variable domain in full, completed from reference TRBV2 and TRBJ2-1, reads EPEVTQTPSHQVTQMGQEVILRCVPISNHLYFYWYRQILGQKVEFLVSFYNNEISEKSEIFDDQFSVERPDGSNFTLKIRSTKLEDSAMYFCASSEGATYNEQFFGPGTRLTVL.

The chain employs TRBV6-5 and TRBJ1-1, with 8 bases aligning to TRBD1. The CDR3 sequence is 15 residues long. Germline-derived CDR1 and CDR2 are MNHEY and SVGAGI. Trimming took 5 bases from V and 5 from J; bases not matched to a gene: 10. CDR3 in amino acids: CASSLTTGGSTEAFF. CDR3 DNA: TGTGCCAGCAGTCTAACTACAGGGGGATCTACTGAAGCTTTCTTT.

The chain is built from TRBV7-3 and TRBJ2-1, with 12 bases matching TRBD2. The V segment lost 5 bases and the J segment 2 bases; nucleotides outside the gene matches: 4. From germline, CDR1 is SGHTA and CDR2 FQGTGA. The CDR3 covers 16 residues. The CDR3: CASSVWTSGTYNEQFF. The CDR3 nucleotides read TGTGCCAGCAGCGTCTGGACTAGCGGGACCTACAATGAGCAGTTCTTC.

The chain combines TRBV2 with TRBJ2-5; possibly TRBD2 for D (5 bases). Trimming removed 10 bases at V and 5 bases at J, with 11 bases between. This CDR3 is built from 11 residues. Germline-derived CDR1 and CDR2 are SNHLY and FYNNEI. Written as DNA, the CDR3 is TGTGCCACCTCGGGGATGGAGACCCAGTACTTC. This encodes CATSGMETQYF.

This chain links TRBV30 with TRBJ1-6; the match to TRBD1 covers 8 bases. The germline CDR1 and CDR2 sequences are GTSNPN and SVGIG (reference sequence). V shed 4 bases and J 10 bases; nucleotides not matched to a gene: 6. This CDR3 has 13 amino acids. DNA for the CDR3: TGTGCCTGGAAGGGGTCAGGGGGCTCACCCCTCCACTTT. Its translation: CAWKGSGGSPLHF.

The chain joins TRBV30 to TRBJ2-2; D gene unclear. The CDR3 length is 15 residues. Germline V lookup: CDR1 GTSNPN, CDR2 SVGIG (reference sequence). Trimming cost V 1 base and J 6 bases, with 15 bases left between them. The CDR3 spells CAWSDPRLLAGELFF. CDR3 in DNA: TGTGCCTGGAGTGACCCCCGACTCTTGGCCGGGGAGCTGTTTTTT.

CDR3 bases: TGTGCCAGCAGTCGCCTTTCGGGTGAGCAGTTCTTC. Its translation is CASSRLSGEQFF. The chain links TRBV6-5 to TRBJ2-1, with no clear D. With 5 bases removed from V and 9 bases from J, the gap between germline ends came to 11 bases. Germline V gene lookup returns CDR1 MNHEY and CDR2 SVGAGI. There are 12 residues in the CDR3.

The chain carries TRBV7-6 and TRBJ1-2; the match to TRBD1 covers 7 bases. Unmatched junction bases numbered 7, after V lost 1 base and J lost 8 bases. The CDR3 runs 14 residues. The germline gives CDR1 SGHVS, CDR2 FNYEAQ. CDR3 amino acids: CASSLGGTGEGYTF. The CDR3 bases are TGTGCCAGCAGCTTAGGGGGAACAGGGGAAGGCTACACCTTC.

J is TRBJ2-7 and V is TRBV7-2; possible D gene TRBD2, 5 bases. Germline V gene sequence: CDR1 SGHTA, CDR2 FQGNSA. V lost 5 bases to trimming and J lost 3 bases, with 11 bases between them. CDR3 length: 13 residues. The DNA for the CDR3 is TGTGCCAGCAGCCCCGGCCGGGGCTACGAGCAGTACTTC. Its protein is CASSPGRGYEQYF.

The genes are TRBV2 and TRBJ1-6; no clear D gene. CDR1 and CDR2 (germline): SNHLY, FYNNEI. The V gene lost 7 bases and the J gene lost 8 bases, with 12 bases spanning the gap. This CDR3 is 13 amino acids long. CDR3 nucleotides: TGTGCCAGCACCAACCGGGGAGATTCACCCCTCCACTTT. Amino acid sequence: CASTNRGDSPLHF.

The rearrangement joins TRBV27 to TRBJ2-1; D may be TRBD2 (6 bases). Germline lookup yields CDR1 MNHEY and CDR2 SMNVEV (reference sequence). The CDR3 is made up of 13 amino acids. The germline V and J ends were trimmed by 10 bases and 3 bases, with 13 bases remaining between them. DNA for the CDR3: TGTGCCACCAAACGGGGGTTCTACAATGAGCAGTTCTTC. It specifies CATKRGFYNEQFF.

This clone was seen just once. The rearrangement uses TRBV12-3 or TRBV12-4 and TRBJ2-2; 8 bases agree with TRBD2. The trim removed 6 bases at V and 6 bases at J, leaving 3 bases unmatched. The CDR3 covers 13 residues. CDR3 coding DNA: TGTGCCAGCAGATTTAGCGGGGCCGGGGAGCTGTTTTTT. Amino acid sequence: CASRFSGAGELFF.

V gene TRBV12-1 combines with J gene TRBJ1-1; TRBD1, as called in the table, went unchecked against the DNA. TRBV12-1 corresponds to a pseudogene. This CDR3 comprises 11 residues. CDR3 region: CASSWGPEAFF. In DNA form, the CDR3 reads TGTGCCAGCAGCTGGGGGCCTGAAGCTTTCTTT.

The chain couples TRBV2 to TRBJ2-3; 9 bases map to TRBD2. This CDR3 is 16 amino acids long. CDR1 SNHLY and CDR2 FYNNEI come from the germline V gene. V trimming: 4 bases; J trimming: 0 bases; junction bases outside the gene matches: 5. The CDR3 reads CASSGLAGQSTDTQYF. The CDR3, as DNA: TGTGCCAGCAGTGGGCTAGCGGGGCAAAGCACAGATACGCAGTATTTT. The full variable domain, rest sourced from reference TRBV2 and TRBJ2-3, is EPEVTQTPSHQVTQMGQEVILRCVPISNHLYFYWYRQILGQKVEFLVSFYNNEISEKSEIFDDQFSVERPDGSNFTLKIRSTKLEDSAMYFCASSGLAGQSTDTQYFGPGTRLTVL.